The rows below give T cell receptor beta chains drawn from one sample of a study of cytomegalovirus exposure and HLA in healthy donors. Profiled with immunoSEQ multiplex PCR; TCRdb holds only in-frame clones, not every one. The sample has 100,000 to 150,000 clones; roughly 88% are singletons. Material for sequencing was PBMCs. The source of these receptors is a woman aged 18-30 years in good health and CMV-seropositive. Both conserved end residues are part of each CDR3. Fields, in order: D gene, clone size, V gene, J gene, CDR3 protein, CDR3 DNA. The D gene is left open where the match is weak. Not every row has a clone size; where given, it reads once, few, many or a size class.

d_call: TRBD1
clone_size: .
v_call: TRBV2
j_call: TRBJ1-4
cdr3_aa: CASHLTGSGPNEKLFF
cdr3_nt: TGTGCCAGCCACTTGACAGGGTCGGGCCCTAATGAAAAACTGTTTTTT

d_call: TRBD1
clone_size: .
v_call: TRBV9
j_call: TRBJ2-2
cdr3_aa: CASSSQGAAGELFF
cdr3_nt: TGTGCCAGCAGTTCACAGGGGGCCGCCGGGGAGCTGTTTTTT

d_call: TRBD1
clone_size: .
v_call: TRBV4-1
j_call: TRBJ1-2
cdr3_aa: CASSQEAQGAYYGYTF
cdr3_nt: TGCGCCAGCAGCCAAGAAGCGCAGGGGGCCTACTATGGCTACACCTTC

d_call: TRBD2
clone_size: .
v_call: TRBV6-4
j_call: TRBJ2-3
cdr3_aa: CASSEGTSGGADTQYF
cdr3_nt: TGTGCCAGCAGTGAGGGGACTAGCGGGGGGGCAGATACGCAGTATTTT

d_call: .
clone_size: .
v_call: TRBV9
j_call: TRBJ1-2
cdr3_aa: CASSVASRGLKTSGYTF
cdr3_nt: TGTGCCAGCAGCGTAGCGTCGCGGGGGTTGAAAACGTCGGGCTACACCTTC

d_call: .
clone_size: .
v_call: TRBV5-5
j_call: TRBJ1-1
cdr3_aa: CASSGMRGTEAFF
cdr3_nt: TGTGCCAGCAGCGGGATGCGGGGAACTGAAGCTTTCTTT

d_call: TRBD1
clone_size: few
v_call: TRBV7-2
j_call: TRBJ1-2
cdr3_aa: CASSLGTGNYGYTF
cdr3_nt: TGTGCCAGCAGCTTAGGGACAGGGAACTATGGCTACACCTTC

d_call: .
clone_size: once
v_call: TRBV5-1
j_call: TRBJ1-6
cdr3_aa: CASSTTEPSSPLHF
cdr3_nt: TGCGCCAGCAGCACCACAGAACCCAGTTCACCCCTCCACTTT

d_call: TRBD2
clone_size: .
v_call: TRBV29-1
j_call: TRBJ2-1
cdr3_aa: CSVDGLAGGLDEQFF
cdr3_nt: TGCAGCGTTGACGGACTAGCGGGGGGGCTAGATGAGCAGTTCTTC

d_call: TRBD1
clone_size: .
v_call: TRBV7-6
j_call: TRBJ2-7
cdr3_aa: CASSSGQGASEQYF
cdr3_nt: TGTGCCAGCAGCTCCGGACAGGGGGCGAGCGAGCAGTACTTC

d_call: TRBD1
clone_size: once
v_call: TRBV11-1
j_call: TRBJ2-5
cdr3_aa: CASSQPAGGETQYF
cdr3_nt: TGTGCCAGCAGCCAACCCGCAGGGGGTGAGACCCAGTACTTC

d_call: TRBD2
clone_size: .
v_call: TRBV25-1
j_call: TRBJ2-1
cdr3_aa: CASSGPLAGGKYEQFF
cdr3_nt: TGTGCCAGCAGTGGTCCCCTAGCGGGGGGAAAGTATGAGCAGTTCTTC

d_call: TRBD2
clone_size: once
v_call: TRBV7-7
j_call: TRBJ2-5
cdr3_aa: CASSSQAGGQETQYF
cdr3_nt: TGTGCTAGCAGCTCCCAAGCGGGGGGCCAAGAGACCCAGTACTTC

d_call: .
clone_size: once
v_call: TRBV9
j_call: TRBJ1-1
cdr3_aa: CASSVKGAGTEAFF
cdr3_nt: TGTGCCAGCAGCGTTAAAGGGGCTGGCACTGAAGCTTTCTTT

d_call: .
clone_size: .
v_call: TRBV4-1
j_call: TRBJ2-4
cdr3_aa: CASSQPLTRNIQYF
cdr3_nt: TGCGCCAGCAGCCAACCACTTACTAGGAACATTCAGTACTTC

d_call: .
clone_size: .
v_call: TRBV30
j_call: TRBJ2-3
cdr3_aa: CAWSRVIPVDTQYF
cdr3_nt: TGTGCCTGGAGTCGGGTTATCCCAGTGGATACGCAGTATTTT

d_call: TRBD2
clone_size: .
v_call: TRBV5-1
j_call: TRBJ2-1
cdr3_aa: CASSLAGLAGGYSYNEQFF
cdr3_nt: TGCGCCAGCAGCTTGGCCGGGCTAGCGGGGGGATACTCCTACAATGAGCAGTTCTTC

d_call: .
clone_size: .
v_call: TRBV12-5
j_call: TRBJ1-5
cdr3_aa: CASGGGTNQPQHF
cdr3_nt: TGTGCTAGTGGGGGGGGGACGAATCAGCCCCAGCATTTT

d_call: TRBD1
clone_size: .
v_call: TRBV9
j_call: TRBJ2-5
cdr3_aa: CASSKQGAYETQYF
cdr3_nt: TGTGCCAGCAGCAAACAGGGGGCCTATGAGACCCAGTACTTC

d_call: TRBD1
clone_size: few
v_call: TRBV7-2
j_call: TRBJ1-6
cdr3_aa: CASSLVDRVDSPLHF
cdr3_nt: TGTGCCAGCAGCTTAGTGGACAGGGTTGATTCACCCCTCCACTTT

d_call: .
clone_size: few
v_call: TRBV19
j_call: TRBJ1-5
cdr3_aa: CASSIDNNQPQHF
cdr3_nt: TGTGCCAGTAGTATAGACAACAATCAGCCCCAGCATTTT

d_call: TRBD1
clone_size: .
v_call: TRBV27
j_call: TRBJ2-1
cdr3_aa: CASSFLGPGQHNEQFF
cdr3_nt: TGTGCCAGCAGTTTTTTAGGACCGGGACAGCACAATGAGCAGTTCTTC

d_call: .
clone_size: once
v_call: TRBV30
j_call: TRBJ2-7
cdr3_aa: CAWSVPPLGKDEQYF
cdr3_nt: TGTGCCTGGAGTGTACCCCCCCTCGGGAAGGACGAGCAGTACTTC

d_call: TRBD1
clone_size: .
v_call: TRBV19
j_call: TRBJ1-5
cdr3_aa: CASSYDREGDQPQHF
cdr3_nt: TGTGCCAGTAGTTACGACAGGGAAGGGGATCAGCCCCAGCATTTT

d_call: .
clone_size: .
v_call: TRBV2
j_call: TRBJ2-3
cdr3_aa: CASMEFVDTQYF
cdr3_nt: TGTGCCAGCATGGAGTTTGTAGATACGCAGTATTTT

d_call: TRBD2
clone_size: .
v_call: TRBV10-1
j_call: TRBJ2-5
cdr3_aa: CASSEKRGGQETQYF
cdr3_nt: TGCGCCAGCAGTGAGAAGCGGGGAGGTCAAGAGACCCAGTACTTC

d_call: .
clone_size: .
v_call: TRBV29-1
j_call: TRBJ1-5
cdr3_aa: CSVKESGNQPQHF
cdr3_nt: TGCAGCGTTAAGGAAAGCGGCAATCAGCCCCAGCATTTT

d_call: .
clone_size: .
v_call: TRBV10-3
j_call: TRBJ2-7
cdr3_aa: CAISAGMYEQYF
cdr3_nt: TGTGCCATCAGTGCGGGGATGTACGAGCAGTACTTC